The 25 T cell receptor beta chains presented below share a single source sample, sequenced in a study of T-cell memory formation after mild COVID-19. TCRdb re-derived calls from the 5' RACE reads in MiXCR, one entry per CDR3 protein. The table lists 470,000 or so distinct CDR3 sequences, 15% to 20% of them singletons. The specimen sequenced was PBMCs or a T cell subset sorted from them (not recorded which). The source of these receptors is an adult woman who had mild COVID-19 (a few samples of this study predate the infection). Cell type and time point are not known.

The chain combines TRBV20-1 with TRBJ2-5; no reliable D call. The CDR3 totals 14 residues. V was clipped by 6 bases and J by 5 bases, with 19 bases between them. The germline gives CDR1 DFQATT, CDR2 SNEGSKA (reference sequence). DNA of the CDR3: TGCAGTGCCCAAAACAGAGTCGGAAGGGAGACCCAGTACTTC. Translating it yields CSAQNRVGRETQYF.

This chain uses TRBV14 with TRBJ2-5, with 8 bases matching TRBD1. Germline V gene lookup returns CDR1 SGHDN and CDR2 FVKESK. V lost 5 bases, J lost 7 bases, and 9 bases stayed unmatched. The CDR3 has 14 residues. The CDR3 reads CASSSNRGRGTQYF. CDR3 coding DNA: TGTGCCAGCAGCTCCAACAGGGGGAGAGGGACCCAGTACTTC. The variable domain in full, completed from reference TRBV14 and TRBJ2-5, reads EAGVTQFPSHSVIEKGQTVTLRCDPISGHDNLYWYRRVMGKEIKFLLHFVKESKQDESGMPNNRFLAERTGGTYSTLKVQPAELEDSGVYFCASSSNRGRGTQYFGPGTRLLVL.

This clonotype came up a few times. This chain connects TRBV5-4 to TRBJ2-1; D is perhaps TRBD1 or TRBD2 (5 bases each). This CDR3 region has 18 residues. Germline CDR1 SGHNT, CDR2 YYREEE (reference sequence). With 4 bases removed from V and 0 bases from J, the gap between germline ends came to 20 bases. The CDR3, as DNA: TGTGCCAGCAGCCCGGGACCCCGCCGGATCAGCTCCTACAATGAGCAGTTCTTC. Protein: CASSPGPRRISSYNEQFF.

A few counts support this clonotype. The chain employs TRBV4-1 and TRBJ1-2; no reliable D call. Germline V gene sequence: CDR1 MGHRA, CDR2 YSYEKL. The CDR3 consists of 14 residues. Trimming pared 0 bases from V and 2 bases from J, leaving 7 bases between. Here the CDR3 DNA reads TGCGCCAGCAGCCAAGAAGGTTTCAACTATGGCTACACCTTC. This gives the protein CASSQEGFNYGYTF.

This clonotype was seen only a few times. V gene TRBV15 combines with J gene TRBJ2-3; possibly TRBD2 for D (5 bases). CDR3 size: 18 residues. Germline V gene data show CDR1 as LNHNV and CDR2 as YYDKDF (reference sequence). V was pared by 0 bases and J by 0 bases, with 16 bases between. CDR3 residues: CATSRDRGAGLSTDTQYF. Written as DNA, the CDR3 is TGTGCCACCAGCAGAGATCGCGGCGCGGGCCTTAGCACAGATACGCAGTATTTT.

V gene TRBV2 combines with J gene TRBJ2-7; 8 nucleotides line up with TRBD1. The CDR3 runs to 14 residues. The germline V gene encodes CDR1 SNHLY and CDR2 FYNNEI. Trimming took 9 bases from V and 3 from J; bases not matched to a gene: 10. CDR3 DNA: TGTGCCAGGGGTTTGGCAGGGGGCCTCTACGAGCAGTACTTC. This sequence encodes CARGLAGGLYEQYF.

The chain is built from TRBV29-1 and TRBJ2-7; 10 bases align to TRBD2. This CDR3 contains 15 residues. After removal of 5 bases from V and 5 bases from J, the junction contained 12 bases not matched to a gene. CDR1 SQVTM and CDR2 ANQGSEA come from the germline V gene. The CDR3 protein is CSVTRAASGSNEQYF. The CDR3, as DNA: TGCAGCGTTACCAGAGCGGCTAGCGGGAGCAACGAGCAGTACTTC.

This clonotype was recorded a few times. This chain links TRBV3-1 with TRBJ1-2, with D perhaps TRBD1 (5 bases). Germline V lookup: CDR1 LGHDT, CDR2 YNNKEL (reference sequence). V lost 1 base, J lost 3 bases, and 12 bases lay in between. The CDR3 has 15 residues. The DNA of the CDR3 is TGTGCCAGCAGCCAAGGGCCGCGGGGGGACTATGGCTACACCTTC. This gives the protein CASSQGPRGDYGYTF.

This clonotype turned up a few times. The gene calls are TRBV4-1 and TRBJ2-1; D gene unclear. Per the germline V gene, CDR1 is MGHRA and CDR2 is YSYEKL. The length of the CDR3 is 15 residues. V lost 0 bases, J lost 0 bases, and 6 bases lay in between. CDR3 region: CASSQDGFSYNEQFF. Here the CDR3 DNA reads TGCGCCAGCAGCCAAGATGGGTTCTCCTACAATGAGCAGTTCTTC.

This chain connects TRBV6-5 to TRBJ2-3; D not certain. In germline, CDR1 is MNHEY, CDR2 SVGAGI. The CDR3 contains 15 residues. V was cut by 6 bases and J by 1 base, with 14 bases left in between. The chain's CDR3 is CASSKAYTRTDTQYF. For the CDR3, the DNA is TGTGCCAGCAGCAAAGCGTACACCCGCACAGATACGCAGTATTTT.

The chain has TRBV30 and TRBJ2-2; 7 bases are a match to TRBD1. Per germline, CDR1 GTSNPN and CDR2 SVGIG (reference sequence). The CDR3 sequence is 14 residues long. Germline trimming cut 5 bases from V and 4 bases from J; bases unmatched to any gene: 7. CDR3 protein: CAWGQVLGTGELFF. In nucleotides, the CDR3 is TGTGCCTGGGGACAGGTGCTGGGCACCGGGGAGCTGTTTTTT.

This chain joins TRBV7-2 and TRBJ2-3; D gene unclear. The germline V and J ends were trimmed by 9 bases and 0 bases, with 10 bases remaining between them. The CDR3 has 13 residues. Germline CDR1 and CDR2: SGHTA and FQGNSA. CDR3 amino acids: CASPNPSTDTQYF. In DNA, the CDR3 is TGTGCCAGTCCGAACCCAAGCACAGATACGCAGTATTTT.

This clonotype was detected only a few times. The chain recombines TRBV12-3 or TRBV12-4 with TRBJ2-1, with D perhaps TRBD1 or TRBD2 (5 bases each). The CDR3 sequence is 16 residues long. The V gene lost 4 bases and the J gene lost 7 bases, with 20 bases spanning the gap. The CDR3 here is CASSYAAGRVANEQFF. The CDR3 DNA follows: TGTGCCAGCAGTTATGCGGCGGGCAGGGTTGCGAATGAGCAGTTCTTC.

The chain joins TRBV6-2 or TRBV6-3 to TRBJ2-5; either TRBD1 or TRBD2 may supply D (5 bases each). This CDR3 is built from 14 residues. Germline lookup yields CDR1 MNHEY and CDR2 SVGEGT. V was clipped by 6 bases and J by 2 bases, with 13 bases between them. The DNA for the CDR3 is TGTGCCAGCAGCAAGGGACCTAATCAAGAGACCCAGTACTTC. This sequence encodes CASSKGPNQETQYF.

The CDR3 loop reads CSARGGGNEQYF. CDR3 DNA sequence: TGCAGTGCTAGAGGGGGCGGGAACGAGCAGTACTTC. The rearrangement joins TRBV20-1 to TRBJ2-7; tentative D call: TRBD2 (6 bases). Trimming shortened V by 1 base and J by 5 bases, and 9 bases separated the two germline ends. The CDR3 has 12 amino acids. Germline V CDR1 and CDR2: DFQATT, SNEGSKA (reference sequence).

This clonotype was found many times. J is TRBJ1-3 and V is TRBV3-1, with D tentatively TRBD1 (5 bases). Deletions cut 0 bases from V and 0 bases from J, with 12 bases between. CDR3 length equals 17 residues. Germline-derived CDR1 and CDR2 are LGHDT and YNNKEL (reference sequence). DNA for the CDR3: TGTGCCAGCAGCCAAGAAGCACTGACAGCCTCTGGAAACACCATATATTTT. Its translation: CASSQEALTASGNTIYF.

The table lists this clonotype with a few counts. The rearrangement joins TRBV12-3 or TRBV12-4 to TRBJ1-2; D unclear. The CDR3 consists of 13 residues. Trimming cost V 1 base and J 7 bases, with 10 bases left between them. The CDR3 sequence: CASSLGERGGYTF. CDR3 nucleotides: TGTGCCAGCAGTTTAGGCGAACGAGGTGGCTACACCTTC.

The CDR3 bases are TGTGCCAGCAGTCTCGGGACTTACCCGGCCCAAGAGACCCAGTACTTC. It is translated as CASSLGTYPAQETQYF. The V call is TRBV27, the J call TRBJ2-5; tentatively, D is TRBD2 (6 bases). This CDR3 has 16 amino acids. The germline V gene encodes CDR1 MNHEY and CDR2 SMNVEV (reference sequence). The V gene lost 5 bases and the J gene lost 1 base, with 17 bases spanning the gap.

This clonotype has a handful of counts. The CDR3 bases are TGTGCCAGCAGTTACGGGGGGGTGAACACCGGGGAGCTGTTTTTT. Residues: CASSYGGVNTGELFF. This sequence joins TRBV6-5 and TRBJ2-2, with 7 bases fitting TRBD2. V shed 2 bases, J shed 1 base, and the junction held 1 base outside the gene matches. The CDR3 is made up of 15 amino acids. Per the germline V gene, CDR1 is MNHEY and CDR2 is SVGAGI.

CDR3 sequence: CASSVDGGPTAYEQYF. CDR3 nucleotide sequence: TGCGCCAGCAGCGTGGATGGGGGCCCCACGGCCTACGAGCAGTACTTC. The J gene is TRBJ2-7, the V gene TRBV5-1, with TRBD1 as a possible D gene (6 bases). Per germline, CDR1 SGHRS and CDR2 YFSETQ. The V end lost 4 bases, the J end lost 2 bases, and 19 bases lay between the germline ends. CDR3 size: 16 residues.

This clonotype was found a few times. CDR3 in DNA: TGTGCCAGCAACACCGGGGCAGGGGGCACCGGGGAGCTGTTTTTT. This translates into CASNTGAGGTGELFF. The chain links TRBV12-3 or TRBV12-4 to TRBJ2-2; TRBD1 matches at 7 bases. This CDR3 spans 15 amino acids. The trim removed 7 bases at V and 4 bases at J, leaving 9 bases unmatched.

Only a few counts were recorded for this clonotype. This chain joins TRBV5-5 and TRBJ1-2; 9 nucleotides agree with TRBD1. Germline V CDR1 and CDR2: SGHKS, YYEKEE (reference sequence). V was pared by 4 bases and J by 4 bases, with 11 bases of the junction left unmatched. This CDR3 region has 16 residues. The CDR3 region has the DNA TGTGCCAGCAGCATCACTCGGACAGGGGTTGGCTATGGCTACACCTTC. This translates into CASSITRTGVGYGYTF.

The CDR3 is CASSQQGQGAQDYGYTF. In DNA, the CDR3 is TGTGCCAGCAGCCAGCAGGGACAGGGGGCGCAAGACTATGGCTACACCTTC. V and J are TRBV3-1 and TRBJ1-2; 12 positions match TRBD1. CDR1 and CDR2 from the germline V gene are LGHDT and YNNKEL (reference sequence). Losses at the gene ends were 3 bases for V and 3 bases for J; bases not matched to a gene: 8. This CDR3 spans 17 amino acids.

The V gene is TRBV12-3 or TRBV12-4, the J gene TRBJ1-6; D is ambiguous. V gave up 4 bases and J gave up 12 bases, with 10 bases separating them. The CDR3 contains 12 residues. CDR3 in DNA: TGTGCCAGCAGTTCAGGCGTTGGACCCCTCCACTTT. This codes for CASSSGVGPLHF.

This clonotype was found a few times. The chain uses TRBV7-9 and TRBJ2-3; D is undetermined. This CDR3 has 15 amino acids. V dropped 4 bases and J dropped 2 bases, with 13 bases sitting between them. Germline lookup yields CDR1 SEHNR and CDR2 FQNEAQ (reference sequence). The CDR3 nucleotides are TGTGCCAGCAGCTACCACAGTTCTATCACAGATACGCAGTATTTT. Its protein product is CASSYHSSITDTQYF.